These 31 T cell receptor beta chains share one sample of origin, sequenced in a study of regulatory T cells in long-lasting Graves disease. For TCR beta, libraries came from iRepertoire HTBI primers and Arm-PCR of CDR3 regions. TCRdb independently ran MiXCR on the multiplex PCR reads; one entry per CDR3 protein. Of about 470,000 distinct CDR3 sequences listed, roughly 21% are singletons. This sample's time point: persistent/refractory GD, antithyroid drugs over 5 years with positive TRAb. Construction of the TCR library relied on RNA isolated from PBMCs. The specimen was peripheral blood mononuclear cells (PBMCs), collected when the disease was refractory, from a patient treated with antithyroid drugs. These receptors came from a female donor with Graves disease.

The chain links TRBV11-2 to TRBJ2-6; D uncertain. The V end lost 0 bases, the J end lost 1 base, and 7 bases lay between the germline ends. From germline, CDR1 is SGHAT and CDR2 FQNNGV. The CDR3 has 16 amino acids. CDR3 residues: CASSLDTLSGANVLTF. The CDR3 DNA reads as TGTGCCAGCAGCTTAGATACCCTTTCTGGGGCCAACGTCCTGACTTTC.

This clonotype was detected only a few times. The genes are TRBV7-2 and TRBJ2-3; TRBD2 agrees at 7 bases. The V segment lost 2 bases and the J segment 4 bases; nucleotides outside the gene matches: 3. The germline gives CDR1 SGHTA, CDR2 FQGNSA. This CDR3 has 14 residues. Here the CDR3 reads CASSLITSADTQYF. The DNA for the CDR3 is TGTGCCAGCAGCTTAATTACTAGCGCAGATACGCAGTATTTT.

The gene calls are TRBV6-1 and TRBJ2-7, with a possible D match to TRBD1 (6 bases). Germline V CDR1 and CDR2: MNHNS, SASEGT. The CDR3 spans 14 residues. V was clipped by 10 bases and J by 6 bases, with 22 bases between them. CDR3 in amino acids: CATKNRQVLGEQYF. Written as DNA, the CDR3 is TGTGCCACCAAAAATAGACAGGTGCTGGGCGAGCAGTACTTC.

This chain links TRBV7-2 with TRBJ2-5; 10 positions match TRBD2. This CDR3 has 20 residues. The junction had 20 bases not matched to a gene; V was cut back by 2 bases and J by 5 bases. Germline values: CDR1 SGHTA, CDR2 FQGNSA. The CDR3, as DNA: TGTGCCAGCAGCTTATTCCCGCTTCCAGGAAAGCGGGAGGGCGGGGAGACCCAGTACTTC. Its translation is CASSLFPLPGKREGGETQYF. Full variable domain (remainder filled in from reference TRBV7-2 and TRBJ2-5): GAGVSQSPSNKVTEKGKDVELRCDPISGHTALYWYRQSLGQGLEFLIYFQGNSAPDKSGLPSDRFSAERTGGSVSTLTIQRTQQEDSAVYLCASSLFPLPGKREGGETQYFGPGTRLLVL.

This clonotype was observed a handful of times. This chain joins TRBV7-2 and TRBJ2-4; D ambiguous. V lost 5 bases and J 5 bases, leaving 16 bases between the germline ends. The CDR3 is made up of 15 amino acids. Germline-derived CDR1 and CDR2 are SGHTA and FQGNSA. The CDR3 is CASSPRLRQENIQYF. The CDR3 DNA is TGTGCCAGCAGCCCCCGTCTTCGTCAGGAAAACATTCAGTACTTC.

This clonotype appeared many times. The chain is built from TRBV20-1 and TRBJ2-7; TRBD1 agrees at 11 bases. The germline V gene encodes CDR1 DFQATT and CDR2 SNEGSKA (reference sequence). The CDR3 loop spans 14 amino acids. V was clipped by 0 bases and J by 3 bases; unmatched bases: 1. CDR3 sequence: CSAREGTGGYEQYF. The CDR3 nucleotides read TGCAGTGCTAGAGAAGGGACAGGGGGCTACGAGCAGTACTTC.

In its sample, this clonotype was seen a few times. The chain uses TRBV14 and TRBJ2-1; D remains unclear. The CDR3 consists of 13 residues. The V gene lost 0 bases and the J gene lost 3 bases, with 3 bases spanning the gap. The germline CDR1 and CDR2 sequences are SGHDN and FVKESK. The CDR3 nucleotides are TGTGCCAGCAGCCAAGACCTCTACAATGAGCAGTTCTTC. The encoded protein is CASSQDLYNEQFF. Supplemented by reference TRBV14 and TRBJ2-1, the full variable domain reads EAGVTQFPSHSVIEKGQTVTLRCDPISGHDNLYWYRRVMGKEIKFLLHFVKESKQDESGMPNNRFLAERTGGTYSTLKVQPAELEDSGVYFCASSQDLYNEQFFGPGTRLTVL.

This clonotype has at least ten counts. This chain joins TRBV11-3 and TRBJ1-1; D remains unclear. Germline V gives CDR1 SGHNT, CDR2 YENEEA. The CDR3 has 14 amino acids. With 5 bases removed from V and 1 base from J, the gap between germline ends came to 11 bases. The CDR3 region is CASSPSNWNTEAFF. The CDR3 bases are TGTGCCAGCAGCCCAAGTAATTGGAACACTGAAGCTTTCTTT.

This clonotype was seen a few times. This chain uses TRBV20-1 with TRBJ1-5; 11 bases agree with TRBD1. V lost 1 base to trimming and J lost 4 bases; unmatched junction nucleotides: 3. This CDR3 is 15 amino acids long. Per germline, CDR1 DFQATT and CDR2 SNEGSKA (reference sequence). CDR3 sequence reads: CSARAGQGGNQPQHF. DNA for the CDR3: TGCAGTGCTAGAGCGGGACAGGGGGGGAATCAGCCCCAGCATTTT.

The V and J genes are TRBV7-9 and TRBJ2-5; unclear D gene. V dropped 4 bases and J dropped 5 bases, with 14 bases sitting between them. Germline CDR1 reads SEHNR; CDR2 reads FQNEAQ (reference sequence). The CDR3 has 14 amino acids. CDR3 sequence (DNA): TGTGCCAGCAGCTGGCTGGAGTTAGAGGAGACCCAGTACTTC. It specifies CASSWLELEETQYF.

In this sample, this clonotype turned up many times. The DNA for the CDR3 is TGCGCCAGCAGCTTGGACACAGGGATGACTGAAGCTTTCTTT. Its translation is CASSLDTGMTEAFF. J is TRBJ1-1 and V is TRBV5-1; tentative D call: TRBD1 (6 bases). V dropped 0 bases and J dropped 5 bases, with 11 bases sitting between them. Germline V lookup: CDR1 SGHRS, CDR2 YFSETQ. There are 14 residues in the CDR3.

The genes are TRBV28 and TRBJ1-3, with D uncertain. Trimming pared 5 bases from V and 0 bases from J, leaving 14 bases between. The germline CDR1 and CDR2 sequences are MDHEN and SYDVKM. The CDR3 has 16 amino acids. In nucleotides, the CDR3 is TGTGCCAGCAGTCCGCCGGACGTACGCTCTGGAAACACCATATATTTT. As protein: CASSPPDVRSGNTIYF.

V gene TRBV5-1 combines with J gene TRBJ2-3; TRBD2 agrees at 7 bases. CDR3 length: 16 amino acids. Trimming at V came to 6 bases and at J to 1 base, leaving 11 bases not matched to a gene. Germline assignment: CDR1 SGHRS and CDR2 YFSETQ. The CDR3 protein is CASTTGGAARTDTQYF. CDR3 sequence (DNA): TGCGCCAGCACCACGGGAGGAGCGGCACGCACAGATACGCAGTATTTT.

This chain joins TRBV12-3 or TRBV12-4 and TRBJ2-7, with D perhaps matching TRBD1 or TRBD2 (5 bases each). Trimming removed 5 bases at V and 6 bases at J, with 14 bases between. The CDR3 contains 13 residues. The CDR3 DNA is TGTGCCAGCAGTGTCCGTCTTGGGGGCGAGCAGTACTTC. Translation: CASSVRLGGEQYF.

This clonotype was picked up a small number of times. The chain combines TRBV12-3 or TRBV12-4 with TRBJ2-2; D may match TRBD1 or TRBD2 (5 bases each). The CDR3 consists of 17 residues. Trimming removed 7 bases from V and 4 bases from J, with 22 bases in between. This chain's CDR3 is CASIFSGWEFITGELFF. CDR3 DNA: TGTGCCAGCATTTTTTCAGGGTGGGAGTTCATCACCGGGGAGCTGTTTTTT.

This clonotype turned up a few times. The gene calls are TRBV27 and TRBJ1-2, with D perhaps TRBD1 (5 bases). This CDR3 is built from 13 residues. Trimming took 3 bases from V and 4 from J, leaving 9 bases between them. Germline V CDR1 and CDR2: MNHEY, SMNVEV (reference sequence). The CDR3 sequence is CASSLQQGYGYTF. The CDR3 bases are TGTGCCAGCAGTTTGCAGCAGGGCTATGGCTACACCTTC.

J is TRBJ1-1 and V is TRBV20-1, with D perhaps TRBD1 (6 bases). The CDR3 spans 13 residues. V lost 7 bases, J lost 0 bases, and 12 bases lay in between. Germline V CDR1 and CDR2: DFQATT, SNEGSKA (reference sequence). The DNA for the CDR3 is TGCAGTGTTCCCGCAGGGGTGAACACTGAAGCTTTCTTT. Amino acid sequence: CSVPAGVNTEAFF.

This clonotype was observed many times. The V call is TRBV6-1, the J call TRBJ2-5; the D gene is possibly TRBD1 (5 bases). This CDR3 has 15 residues. Between the trimmed V and J ends, which lost 6 bases and 5 bases, there was a span of 19 bases. The germline V gene has CDR1 MNHNS and CDR2 SASEGT. This CDR3 reads CASRNSDTVPETQYF. CDR3 coding DNA: TGTGCCAGCAGGAATTCGGACACAGTGCCGGAGACCCAGTACTTC.

This clonotype was picked up many times. The rearrangement joins TRBV6-2 or TRBV6-3 to TRBJ1-2; TRBD1 matches at 8 bases. V shed 7 bases, J shed 4 bases, and the junction held 8 bases outside the gene matches. In germline, CDR1 is MNHEY, CDR2 SVGEGT. The CDR3 loop spans 14 amino acids. CDR3 coding DNA: TGTGCCAGCAACAATGGACAGGGAAGCTATGGCTACACCTTC. Amino acid sequence: CASNNGQGSYGYTF.

This clonotype was seen at least ten times. V and J are TRBV28 and TRBJ1-3; D unresolved. The CDR3 has 15 residues. The ends were cut back, 2 bases at V and 1 base at J, with 9 bases in the middle. CDR1 and CDR2 (germline): MDHEN, SYDVKM. The CDR3 coding sequence is TGTGCCAGCAGTTTAGCGGCTACGTCTGGAAACACCATATATTTT. It encodes CASSLAATSGNTIYF.

This chain uses TRBV28 with TRBJ2-3, with 8 nucleotides matching TRBD2. The V and J ends lost 5 bases and 4 bases, in that order; junction bases with no gene match: 8. This CDR3 is 15 amino acids long. Germline V CDR1 and CDR2: MDHEN, SYDVKM. The CDR3 sequence is CASSPPGLGADTQYF. In DNA, the CDR3 is TGTGCCAGCAGTCCTCCGGGACTAGGGGCAGATACGCAGTATTTT. The full variable domain, rest sourced from reference TRBV28 and TRBJ2-3, is DVKVTQSSRYLVKRTGEKVFLECVQDMDHENMFWYRQDPGLGLRLIYFSYDVKMKEKGDIPEGYSVSREKKERFSLILESASTNQTSMYLCASSPPGLGADTQYFGPGTRLTVL.

This clonotype was counted many times. The J gene is TRBJ1-1, the V gene TRBV2, with TRBD1 matching 7 bases. Germline V gives CDR1 SNHLY, CDR2 FYNNEI. This CDR3 has 12 amino acids. Trimming at V came to 9 bases and at J to 3 bases, leaving 4 bases not matched to a gene. This CDR3 reads CASLQGYTEAFF. The CDR3 nucleotides are TGTGCCAGTTTACAGGGGTACACTGAAGCTTTCTTT.

This clonotype turned up a few times. The chain links TRBV7-8 to TRBJ2-4; 7 nucleotides agree with TRBD1. This CDR3 region has 14 residues. Germline trimming cut 4 bases from V and 9 bases from J; bases unmatched to any gene: 9. Germline V lookup: CDR1 SGHVS, CDR2 FQNEAQ. CDR3 sequence (DNA): TGTGCCAGCAGCTCGATAGACAGGGCGGGCATTCAGTACTTC. Its protein is CASSSIDRAGIQYF.

This clonotype was recorded only once. Since no conserved phenylalanine or tryptophan closes the CDR3, a read error is the likely cause. This chain joins TRBV11-2 and TRBJ2-7; tentative D call: TRBD2 (6 bases). Trimming pared 2 bases from V and 7 bases from J, leaving 15 bases between. Germline V gene sequence: CDR1 SGHAT, CDR2 FQNNGV. CDR3 length: 14 residues. The CDR3 nucleotides are TGTGCCAGCAGCTTAAGATTCCCAAGCGGGGAGCAGTACCTC. Residues: CASSLRFPSGEQYL.

In its sample, this clonotype was seen many times. The rearrangement uses TRBV3-1 and TRBJ2-5, with D uncertain. Deletions cut 3 bases from V and 4 bases from J, with 12 bases between. Germline CDR1 and CDR2: LGHDT and YNNKEL (reference sequence). The CDR3 has 14 residues. This CDR3 reads CASSHRPKGETQYF. CDR3 in DNA: TGTGCCAGCAGCCACAGGCCCAAAGGAGAGACCCAGTACTTC.

This clonotype came up once. The rearrangement uses TRBV14 and TRBJ1-3; D is undetermined. The V end was cut by 4 bases, the J end by 3 bases, with 13 bases between. There are 15 residues in the CDR3. In germline, CDR1 is SGHDN, CDR2 FVKESK. The CDR3 region is CASSLTRVSGNTIYF. The CDR3 DNA sequence: TGTGCCAGCAGCCTGACCCGTGTTAGTGGAAACACCATATATTTT.

This clonotype showed up just a few times. The chain joins TRBV13 to TRBJ1-1; no clear D. Germline-derived CDR1 and CDR2 are PRHDT and FYEKMQ (reference sequence). The CDR3 spans 12 residues. Trimming took off 5 bases at V and 7 bases at J, with 11 bases between the two ends. This CDR3 is CASSQRTNEAFF. CDR3 coding DNA: TGTGCCAGCAGCCAAAGAACAAATGAAGCTTTCTTT.

At least ten counts were recorded for this clonotype. The rearrangement uses TRBV11-2 and TRBJ2-7, with 12 bases fitting TRBD2. V dropped 6 bases and J dropped 6; count of bases not matched to a gene: 3. Germline V lookup: CDR1 SGHAT, CDR2 FQNNGV. The CDR3 has 13 amino acids. The DNA of the CDR3 is TGTGCCAGCAGAGGACTAGCGGGGCGCGAGCAGTACTTC. It is translated as CASRGLAGREQYF.

A note on this clonotype: A much larger clone is a single base away; this may be a read error. The V call is TRBV30, the J call TRBJ1-6; D remains ambiguous. Per germline, CDR1 GTSNPN and CDR2 SVGIG (reference sequence). The CDR3 length is 11 residues. V lost 3 bases and J lost 8, with 5 bases in between. The DNA for the CDR3 is TGTGCCTGGAGGGCAGATTCACCCCTCCACTTT. It codes for CAWRADSPLHF.

The sample holds many counts of this clonotype. V and J are TRBV6-2 or TRBV6-3 and TRBJ2-5, with 8 nucleotides matching TRBD2. This CDR3 comprises 16 residues. Germline V gene sequence: CDR1 MNHEY, CDR2 SVGEGT. The V gene end was trimmed by 2 bases and the J gene end by 1 base; junction bases not matched to a gene: 6. The CDR3, as DNA: TGTGCCAGCAGTTACGGTAGCGGGGAGCCCCAAGAGACCCAGTACTTC. This gives the protein CASSYGSGEPQETQYF.

This clonotype was observed a handful of times. The gene calls are TRBV7-9 and TRBJ1-1, with 8 bases lining up with TRBD1. Germline assignment: CDR1 SEHNR and CDR2 FQNEAQ (reference sequence). V lost 5 bases, J lost 5 bases, and 7 bases stayed unmatched. The CDR3 is 14 amino acids. The CDR3 protein is CASSQPQGGTEAFF. The CDR3 DNA follows: TGTGCCAGCAGCCAACCACAGGGGGGAACTGAAGCTTTCTTT.